This T cell receptor (beta chain) was retrieved from a study of T cells after yellow fever vaccination. In its sample, this clonotype was seen many times. 5'RACE template switching added a universal primer site and UMIs to TCR cDNA. A single record per CDR3 protein comes from TCRdb applying MiXCR to the 5' RACE reads. The repertoire consists of some 130,000 distinct CDR3 sequences, with 5% to 7.5% occurring once and the leading ten covering more than 0.6%. Trimming pared 0 bases from V and 0 bases from J, leaving 10 bases between. Germline values: CDR1 SGHKS, CDR2 YYEKEE (reference sequence). This CDR3 comprises 15 residues.

The input for sequencing was CD4+ T cells sorted from PBMCs, taken 10 days after the yellow fever booster vaccination. V is TRBV5-5 and J is TRBJ2-7, with D possibly matching TRBD2 (5 bases). This TCR was sampled from a man aged 30-40 years who received the YFV17D yellow fever vaccine. CDR3 residues: CASSLEGLPSYEQYF. The CDR3 DNA is TGTGCCAGCAGCTTGGAAGGACTTCCCTCCTACGAGCAGTACTTC.